Listed here are 17 T cell receptor beta chains from one sample, sequenced in a study of prognosis after radiotherapy for stage I lung cancer. Amplification of TCR beta CDR3 from genomic DNA used two-round multiplex PCR. Primers targeting each individual TRBV and TRBJ gene were applied in first-round PCR. MiXCR, run by TCRdb on the multiplex PCR reads, gives a single entry per CDR3 protein. The data show around 19,000 distinct CDR3 sequences, 45% to 55% seen once. The material was PBMCs, obtained before or after stereotactic body radiation therapy (not recorded which). The receptor source for this set is a donor at least 50 years old with non-small cell lung cancer.

This clonotype showed up many times. This chain joins TRBV5-1 and TRBJ2-1; 7 bases are a match to TRBD2. The CDR3 totals 17 residues. Germline CDR1 SGHRS, CDR2 YFSETQ. J was trimmed by 1 base and V by 0 bases; bases with no gene match: 7. As DNA, the CDR3 is TGCGCCAGCAGCTTGGACAGCGGGGCTGTGTCCTACAATGAGCAGTTCTTC. Its protein is CASSLDSGAVSYNEQFF.

As regards this clonotype: The junction departs from germline at one end; a sequencing error may be responsible. The rearrangement uses TRBV7-3 and TRBJ2-1, with 7 bases that match TRBD2. The CDR3 contains 18 residues. Germline V gives CDR1 SGHTA, CDR2 FQGTGA. CDR3 region: CSSSLLPSGRGSYNEQFF. CDR3 DNA sequence: TGTTCCAGCAGCTTATTGCCTAGCGGTAGGGGATCCTACAATGAGCAGTTCTTC.

For this clonotype: A single base is all that separates this from a far larger clone, so a read error is likely. The genes are TRBV2 and TRBJ2-5; 9 bases map to TRBD2. The J call may be incorrect, as the DNA end agrees better with TRBJ2-1. This CDR3 region has 16 residues. Germline CDR1 is SNHLY and CDR2 is FYNNEI. CDR3: CASSEGLAGWKFEQFF. The CDR3 DNA reads TGTGCCAGCAGTGAAGGTCTAGCGGGATGGAAGTTTGAGCAGTTCTTC.

Details on this clonotype: It may be a read error: a sequence one base away is much more abundant. The chain combines TRBV7-2 with TRBJ1-2, with D tentatively TRBD1 (5 bases). Per the germline V gene, CDR1 is SGHTA and CDR2 is FQGNSA. The CDR3 has 17 residues. Here the CDR3 reads CASRPGGGASLNSGYTF. CDR3 bases: TGTGCCAGCAGACCCGGGGGAGGGGCGTCCCTTAACTCTGGCTACACCTTC.

The gene calls are TRBV20-1 and TRBJ1-4; TRBD1 matches 8 bases. This CDR3 contains 13 residues. Trimming cost V 5 bases and J 8 bases; bases outside gene matches: 7. The germline gives CDR1 DFQATT, CDR2 SNEGSKA (reference sequence). The CDR3 here is CSASTGEKEKLFF. CDR3 in DNA: TGCAGTGCTTCGACAGGGGAGAAAGAAAAACTGTTTTTT.

Notes on this clonotype: This sequence may be a read error, since a much larger clone differs from it by one base. The chain is built from TRBV6-5 and TRBJ1-2; 7 bases align to TRBD1. CDR1 is MNHEY and CDR2 is SVGAGI in the germline V gene. This CDR3 has 15 residues. Trimming at V came to 0 bases and at J to 10 bases, leaving 11 bases not matched to a gene. CDR3 sequence reads: CASSYSTGTVGVYTF. CDR3 in DNA: TGTGCCAGCAGTTACTCGACCGGGACAGTCGGCGTCTACACCTTC.

This chain connects TRBV20-1 to TRBJ2-1; the match to TRBD1 covers 12 bases. V lost 0 bases and J lost 7; bases outside the gene matches: 1. Per germline, CDR1 DFQATT and CDR2 SNEGSKA (reference sequence). This CDR3 has 14 amino acids. In nucleotides, the CDR3 is TGCAGTGCTAGAGAGGGACAGGGGGCGAATGAGCAGTTCTTC. It is translated as CSAREGQGANEQFF.

A few counts support this clonotype. This could be a read error, since a much larger clone is one nucleotide away. The rearrangement links TRBV24-1 to TRBJ2-1, with D unclear. Germline values: CDR1 KGHDR, CDR2 SFDVKD. CDR3 length equals 13 residues. CDR3 DNA: TGTGCCACCAGTGACTATGACACTAATGGGCAGCTCTTC. It translates to CATSDYDTNGQLF.

This clonotype was counted once. A far more abundant clone sits one base away, making this likely a read error. The chain couples TRBV6-1 to TRBJ2-7; D is ambiguous. The CDR3 has 13 amino acids. Germline assignment: CDR1 MNHNS and CDR2 SASEGT. V gave up 7 bases and J gave up 7 bases, with 17 bases separating them. CDR3 amino acids: CASTAPPYNEQYF. CDR3 nucleotide sequence: TGTGCCAGCACCGCACCCCCCTACAATGAGCAGTACTTC.

This clonotype was seen at least ten times. CDR3 loop: CASSLVVGKLFF. CDR3 coding DNA: TGTGCCAGCAGCTTAGTGGTCGGAAAACTGTTTTTT. This chain uses TRBV7-9 with TRBJ1-4; D gene uncertain. This CDR3 contains 12 residues. Germline V gene sequence: CDR1 SEHNR, CDR2 FQNEAQ (reference sequence). Trimming stripped 1 base from V and 10 bases from J, with 7 bases between.

In this sample, this clonotype turned up many times. V and J are TRBV12-3 or TRBV12-4 and TRBJ1-1; no firm D call. There are 12 residues in the CDR3. V was trimmed by 6 bases and J by 8 bases, leaving 13 bases between them. The CDR3 region has the DNA TGTGCCAGCAGCAATAGGGCCCTGGAAGCTTTCTTT. Protein product: CASSNRALEAFF.

In this sample, this clonotype turned up many times. The chain recombines TRBV20-1 with TRBJ1-2, with TRBD1 matching over 10 bases. The CDR3 runs 15 residues. V shed 1 base, J shed 4 bases, and the junction held 6 bases outside the gene matches. The germline CDR1 and CDR2 sequences are DFQATT and SNEGSKA (reference sequence). In DNA form, the CDR3 reads TGCAGTGCTAGAGGAGGGACAGGGGATGTCTATGGCTACACCTTC. This codes for CSARGGTGDVYGYTF.

Concerning this clonotype: A junction end diverges from the germline sequence, so it may reflect a read error. The rearrangement joins TRBV19 to TRBJ1-6; D not certain. Germline CDR1 and CDR2: LNHDA and SQIVND (reference sequence). The CDR3 is made up of 16 amino acids. CDR3 sequence reads: CASTFGSLGLNSHLHF. CDR3 nucleotide sequence: TGTGCCAGCACTTTTGGGAGTCTGGGTCTGAATTCACACCTCCACTTC.

This chain joins TRBV27 and TRBJ2-7; D ambiguous. The CDR3 is made up of 14 amino acids. CDR1 MNHEY and CDR2 SMNVEV come from the germline V gene (reference sequence). V was trimmed by 6 bases and J by 5 bases, leaving 17 bases between them. CDR3 DNA sequence: TGTGCCAGCAGCCCGCGTGTGACAAGCGACGAGCAGTACTTC. Its translation: CASSPRVTSDEQYF.

This chain uses TRBV28 with TRBJ1-1, with D hard to call. Trimming removed 3 bases from V and 0 bases from J, with 8 bases in between. CDR1 and CDR2 (germline): MDHEN, SYDVKM. The CDR3 loop spans 14 amino acids. CDR3 sequence (DNA): TGTGCCAGCAGTTTGTCCCTCTTGAACACTGAAGCTTTCTTT. This gives the protein CASSLSLLNTEAFF.

In this sample, this clonotype turned up many times. The CDR3 DNA follows: TGCGCCAGCAGCCAAGGACCAGCGGGCTACGAGCAGTACTTC. This translates into CASSQGPAGYEQYF. V usage is TRBV4-1 and J usage is TRBJ2-7; D possibly corresponds to TRBD2 (6 bases). CDR3 length equals 14 residues. Germline V gene lookup returns CDR1 MGHRA and CDR2 YSYEKL. Trimming shortened V by 1 base and J by 3 bases, and 10 bases separated the two germline ends.

This chain connects TRBV7-2 to TRBJ2-2; D possibly corresponds to TRBD2 (6 bases). Trimming shortened V by 7 bases and J by 0 bases, and 12 bases separated the two germline ends. Germline V gene sequence: CDR1 SGHTA, CDR2 FQGNSA. This CDR3 is built from 15 residues. CDR3 protein: CASTPGDTNTGELFF. DNA for the CDR3: TGTGCCAGCACCCCGGGGGATACGAACACCGGGGAGCTGTTTTTT.